The sequence of this T cell receptor (beta chain) was determined in a study of identical twins. In this sample, this clonotype turned up a few times. Its antigen is unknown. Healthy Caucasians made up all donors. Template switching (which added a universal primer site) was used, and cDNA carried unique molecular identifiers. TCRdb called the 5' RACE reads again in MiXCR, with one record for every CDR3 protein. Found here are 500,000 to 700,000 distinct CDR3 sequences, just over 7% of them singletons; the top ten hold 1.6%. The germline V and J ends were trimmed by 3 bases and 7 bases, with 20 bases remaining between them. The CDR3 sequence is 16 residues long. CDR1 is SGHRS and CDR2 is YFSETQ in the germline V gene. Study results and caveats: Clonotypes of the beta chain that were abundant in cord blood carried fewer insertions (memory repertoires showed none).

The sample also formed part of further work on yellow fever vaccine responses in identical twins.

Sequencing was done on a sample of PBMCs. V and J are TRBV5-1 and TRBJ2-1, with a possible D match to TRBD2 (7 bases). The sequence came from a woman younger than 35 in good health. This chain's CDR3 is CASSWTAAGVGNEQFF. The CDR3 nucleotides read TGCGCCAGCAGCTGGACAGCGGCGGGGGTTGGTAATGAGCAGTTCTTC.